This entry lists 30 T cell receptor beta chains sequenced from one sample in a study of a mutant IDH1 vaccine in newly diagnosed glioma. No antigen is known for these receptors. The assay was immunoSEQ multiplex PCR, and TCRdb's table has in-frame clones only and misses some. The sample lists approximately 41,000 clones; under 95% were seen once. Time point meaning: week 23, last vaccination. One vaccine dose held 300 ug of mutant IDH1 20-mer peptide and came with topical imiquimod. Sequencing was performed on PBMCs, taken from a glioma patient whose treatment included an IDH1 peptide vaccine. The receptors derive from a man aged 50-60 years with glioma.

This CDR3 reads CASSLEQYKGRISGANVLTF. The DNA of the CDR3 is TGTGCCAGCAGCTTGGAACAATACAAGGGGCGCATTTCCGGGGCCAACGTCCTGACTTTC. The gene calls are TRBV5-4 and TRBJ2-6; D may be TRBD1 (5 bases). V lost 0 bases and J lost 4, with 23 bases in between. There are 20 residues in the CDR3. Germline lookup yields CDR1 SGHNT and CDR2 YYREEE (reference sequence).

DNA of the CDR3: TGTGCCAGCAGCCTTGGGACAGCCAACGGGGAGCTGTTTTTT. Its translation is CASSLGTANGELFF. The V and J genes are TRBV11-3 and TRBJ2-2; 7 bases map to TRBD1. CDR1 and CDR2 from the germline V gene are SGHNT and YENEEA. The CDR3 runs 14 residues. The V and J ends lost 5 bases and 7 bases, in that order; junction bases with no gene match: 7.

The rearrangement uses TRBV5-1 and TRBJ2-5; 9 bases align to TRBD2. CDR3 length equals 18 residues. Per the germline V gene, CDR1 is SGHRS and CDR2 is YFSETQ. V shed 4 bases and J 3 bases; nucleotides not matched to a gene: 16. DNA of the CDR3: TGCGCCAGCAGCGGTCCAAGGGTCCGGACTAGCGAAGAAGAGACCCAGTACTTC. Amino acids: CASSGPRVRTSEEETQYF.

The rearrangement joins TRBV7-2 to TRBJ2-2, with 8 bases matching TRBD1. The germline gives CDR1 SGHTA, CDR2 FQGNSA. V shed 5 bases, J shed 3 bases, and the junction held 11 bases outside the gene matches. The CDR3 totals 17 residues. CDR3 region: CASSPQTGAHYTGELFF. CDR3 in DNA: TGTGCCAGCAGCCCCCAGACAGGGGCACACTACACCGGGGAGCTGTTTTTT. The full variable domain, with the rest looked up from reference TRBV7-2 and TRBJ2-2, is GAGVSQSPSNKVTEKGKDVELRCDPISGHTALYWYRQSLGQGLEFLIYFQGNSAPDKSGLPSDRFSAERTGGSVSTLTIQRTQQEDSAVYLCASSPQTGAHYTGELFFGEGSRLTVL.

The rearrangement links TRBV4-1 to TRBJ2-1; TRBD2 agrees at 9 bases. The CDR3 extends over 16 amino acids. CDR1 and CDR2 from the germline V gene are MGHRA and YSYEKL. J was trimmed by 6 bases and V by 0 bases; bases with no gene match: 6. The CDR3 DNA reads TGCGCCAGCAGCCAAGAACCCCAAGCGGGAGGCAATGAGCAGTTCTTC. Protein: CASSQEPQAGGNEQFF.

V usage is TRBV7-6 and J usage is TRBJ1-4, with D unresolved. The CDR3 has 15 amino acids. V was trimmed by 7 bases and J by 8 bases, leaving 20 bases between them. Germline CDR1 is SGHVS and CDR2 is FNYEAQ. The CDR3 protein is CASTVAAERGEKLFF. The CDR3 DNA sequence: TGTGCCAGCACCGTAGCCGCAGAACGTGGGGAAAAACTGTTTTTT.

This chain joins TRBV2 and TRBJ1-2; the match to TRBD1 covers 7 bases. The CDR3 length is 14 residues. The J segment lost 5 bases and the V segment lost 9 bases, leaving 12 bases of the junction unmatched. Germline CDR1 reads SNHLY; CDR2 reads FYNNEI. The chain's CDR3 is CASLIGQEFYGYTF. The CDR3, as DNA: TGTGCCAGTTTAATAGGACAGGAATTTTATGGCTACACCTTC.

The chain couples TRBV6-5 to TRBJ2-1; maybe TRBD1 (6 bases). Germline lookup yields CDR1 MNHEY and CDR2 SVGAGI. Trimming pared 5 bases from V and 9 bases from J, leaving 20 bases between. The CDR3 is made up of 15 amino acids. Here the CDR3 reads CASSTGTSRKSEQFF. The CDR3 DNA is TGTGCCAGCAGTACCGGGACAAGCCGAAAAAGTGAGCAGTTCTTC.

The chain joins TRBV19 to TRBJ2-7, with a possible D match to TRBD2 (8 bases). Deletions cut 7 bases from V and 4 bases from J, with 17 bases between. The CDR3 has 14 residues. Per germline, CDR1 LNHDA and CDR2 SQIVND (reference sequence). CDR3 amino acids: CASTSGGGAYEQYF. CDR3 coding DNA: TGTGCCAGTACATCGGGAGGGGGCGCGTACGAGCAGTACTTC.

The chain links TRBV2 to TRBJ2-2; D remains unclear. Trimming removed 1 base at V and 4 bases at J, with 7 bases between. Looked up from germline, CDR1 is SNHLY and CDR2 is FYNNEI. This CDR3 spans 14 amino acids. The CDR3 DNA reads TGTGCCAGCAGTGAAGTTCAGACCACCGGGGAGCTGTTTTTT. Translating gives CASSEVQTTGELFF. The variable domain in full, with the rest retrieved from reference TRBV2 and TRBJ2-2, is EPEVTQTPSHQVTQMGQEVILRCVPISNHLYFYWYRQILGQKVEFLVSFYNNEISEKSEIFDDQFSVERPDGSNFTLKIRSTKLEDSAMYFCASSEVQTTGELFFGEGSRLTVL.

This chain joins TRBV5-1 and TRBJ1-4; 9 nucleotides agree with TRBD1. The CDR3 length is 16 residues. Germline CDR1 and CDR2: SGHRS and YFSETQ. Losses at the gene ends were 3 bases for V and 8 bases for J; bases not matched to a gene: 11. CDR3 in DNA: TGCGCCAGCAGCTCAGGGGGGACAGGGCTGGCAGAAAAACTGTTTTTT. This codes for CASSSGGTGLAEKLFF.

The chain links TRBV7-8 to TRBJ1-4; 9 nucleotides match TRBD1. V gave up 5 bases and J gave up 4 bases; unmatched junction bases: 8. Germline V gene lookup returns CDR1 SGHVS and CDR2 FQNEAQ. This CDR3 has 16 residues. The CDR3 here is CASSVSRQGVNEKLFF. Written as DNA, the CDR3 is TGTGCCAGCAGCGTTTCTCGACAGGGGGTTAATGAAAAACTGTTTTTT. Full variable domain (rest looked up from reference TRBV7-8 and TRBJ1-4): GAGVSQSPRYKVAKRGQDVALRCDPISGHVSLFWYQQALGQGPEFLTYFQNEAQLDKSGLPSDRFFAERPEGSVSTLKIQRTQQEDSAVYLCASSVSRQGVNEKLFFGSGTQLSVL.

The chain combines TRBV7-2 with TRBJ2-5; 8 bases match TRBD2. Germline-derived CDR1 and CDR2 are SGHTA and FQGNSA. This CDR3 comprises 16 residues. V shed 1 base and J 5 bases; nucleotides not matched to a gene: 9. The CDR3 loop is CASSLVSGGLAETQYF. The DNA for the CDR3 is TGTGCCAGCAGCTTAGTCAGCGGGGGCTTGGCTGAGACCCAGTACTTC.

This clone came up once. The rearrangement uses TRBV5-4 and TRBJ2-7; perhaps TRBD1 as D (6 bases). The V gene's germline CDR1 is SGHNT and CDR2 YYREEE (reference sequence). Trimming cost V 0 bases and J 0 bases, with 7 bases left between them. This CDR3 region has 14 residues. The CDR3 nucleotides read TGTGCCAGCAGCTTGGAGGACAGCTCCTACGAGCAGTACTTC. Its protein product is CASSLEDSSYEQYF.

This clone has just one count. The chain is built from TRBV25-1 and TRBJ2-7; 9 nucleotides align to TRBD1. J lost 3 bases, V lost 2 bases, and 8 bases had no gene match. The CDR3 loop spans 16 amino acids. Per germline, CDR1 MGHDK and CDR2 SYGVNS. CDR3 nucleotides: TGTGCCAGCAGTGAAACCGGGACAGGGAGGAGCTACGAGCAGTACTTC. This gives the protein CASSETGTGRSYEQYF.

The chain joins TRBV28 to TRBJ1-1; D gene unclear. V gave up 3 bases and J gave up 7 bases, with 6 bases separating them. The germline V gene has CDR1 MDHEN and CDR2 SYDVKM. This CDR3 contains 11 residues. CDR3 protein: CASSFLVEAFF. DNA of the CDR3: TGTGCCAGCAGTTTCTTGGTTGAAGCTTTCTTT.

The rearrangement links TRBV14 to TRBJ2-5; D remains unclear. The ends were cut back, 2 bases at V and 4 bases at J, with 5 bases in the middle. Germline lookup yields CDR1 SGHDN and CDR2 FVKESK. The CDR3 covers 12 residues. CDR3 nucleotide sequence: TGTGCCAGCAGCCAATTCAGAGAGACCCAGTACTTC. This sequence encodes CASSQFRETQYF.

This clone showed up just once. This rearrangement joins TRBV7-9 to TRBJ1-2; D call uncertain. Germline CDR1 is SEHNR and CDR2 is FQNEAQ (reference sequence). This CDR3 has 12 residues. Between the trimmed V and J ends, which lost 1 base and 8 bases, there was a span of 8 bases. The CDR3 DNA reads TGTGCCAGCAGCTTAGACTACAACGGCTACACCTTC. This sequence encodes CASSLDYNGYTF.

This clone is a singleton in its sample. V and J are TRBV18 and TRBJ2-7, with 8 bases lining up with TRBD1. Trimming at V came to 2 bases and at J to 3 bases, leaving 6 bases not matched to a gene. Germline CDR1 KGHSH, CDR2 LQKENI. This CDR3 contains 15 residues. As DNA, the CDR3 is TGTGCCAGCTCACCAAACAGGGGGGATTACTACGAGCAGTACTTC. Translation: CASSPNRGDYYEQYF.

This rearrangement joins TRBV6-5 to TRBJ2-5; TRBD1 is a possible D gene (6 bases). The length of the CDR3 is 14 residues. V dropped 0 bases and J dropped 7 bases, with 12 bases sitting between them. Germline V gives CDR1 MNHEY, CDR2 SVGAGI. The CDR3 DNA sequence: TGTGCCAGCAGTTACTCCGGGACATTGGGGACCCAGTACTTC. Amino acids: CASSYSGTLGTQYF.

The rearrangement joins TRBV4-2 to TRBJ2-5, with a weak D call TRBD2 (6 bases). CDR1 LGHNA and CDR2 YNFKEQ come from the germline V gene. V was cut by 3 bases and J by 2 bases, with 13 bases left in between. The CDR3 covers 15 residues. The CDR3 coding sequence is TGTGCCAGCAGCCAGCCGGGACTCCCTCAAGAGACCCAGTACTTC. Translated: CASSQPGLPQETQYF.

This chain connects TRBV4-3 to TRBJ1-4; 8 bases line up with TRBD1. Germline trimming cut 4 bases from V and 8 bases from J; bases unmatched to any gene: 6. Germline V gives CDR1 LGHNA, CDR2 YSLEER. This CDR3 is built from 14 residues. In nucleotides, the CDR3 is TGCGCCAGCAGCCTTAGACAGGGGTTCGAAAAACTGTTTTTT. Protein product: CASSLRQGFEKLFF.

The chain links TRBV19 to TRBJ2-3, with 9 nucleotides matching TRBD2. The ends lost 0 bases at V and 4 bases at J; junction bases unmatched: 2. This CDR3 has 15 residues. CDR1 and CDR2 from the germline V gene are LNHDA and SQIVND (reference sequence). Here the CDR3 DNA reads TGTGCCAGTAGTATAGATAGCGGGAGTGCAGATACGCAGTATTTT. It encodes CASSIDSGSADTQYF.

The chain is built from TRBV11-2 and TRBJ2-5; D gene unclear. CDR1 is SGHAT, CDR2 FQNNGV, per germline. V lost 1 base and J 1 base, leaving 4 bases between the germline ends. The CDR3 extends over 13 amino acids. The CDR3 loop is CASSLGAQETQYF. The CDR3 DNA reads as TGTGCCAGCAGCTTAGGGGCCCAAGAGACCCAGTACTTC.

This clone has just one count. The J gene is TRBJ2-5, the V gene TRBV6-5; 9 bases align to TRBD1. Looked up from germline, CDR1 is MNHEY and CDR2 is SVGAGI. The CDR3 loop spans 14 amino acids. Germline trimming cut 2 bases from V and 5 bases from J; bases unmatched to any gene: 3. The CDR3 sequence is CASSYGTGKETQYF. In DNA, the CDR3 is TGTGCCAGCAGTTACGGGACAGGGAAGGAGACCCAGTACTTC.

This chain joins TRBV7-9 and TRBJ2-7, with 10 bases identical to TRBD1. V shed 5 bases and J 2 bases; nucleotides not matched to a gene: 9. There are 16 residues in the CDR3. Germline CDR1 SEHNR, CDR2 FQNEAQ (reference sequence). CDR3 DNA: TGTGCCAGCAGCGCGTCAAGGGACAGGGGTGCCTACGAGCAGTACTTC. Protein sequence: CASSASRDRGAYEQYF.

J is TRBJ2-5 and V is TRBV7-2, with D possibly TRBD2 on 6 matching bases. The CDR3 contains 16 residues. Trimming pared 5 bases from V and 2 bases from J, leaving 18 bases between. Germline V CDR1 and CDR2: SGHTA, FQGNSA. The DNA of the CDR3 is TGTGCCAGCAGCCCTATGGGGGGTCCCGCACAAGAGACCCAGTACTTC. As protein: CASSPMGGPAQETQYF.

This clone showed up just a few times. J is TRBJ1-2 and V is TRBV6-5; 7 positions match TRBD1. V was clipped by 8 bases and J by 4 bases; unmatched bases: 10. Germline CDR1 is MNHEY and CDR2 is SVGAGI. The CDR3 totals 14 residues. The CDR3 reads CASRWEGAGYGYTF. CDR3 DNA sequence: TGTGCCAGCCGTTGGGAGGGGGCGGGCTATGGCTACACCTTC.

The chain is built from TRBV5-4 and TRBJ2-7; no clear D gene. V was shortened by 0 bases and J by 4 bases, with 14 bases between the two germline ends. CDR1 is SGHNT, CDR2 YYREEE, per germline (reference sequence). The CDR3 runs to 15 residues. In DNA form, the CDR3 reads TGTGCCAGCAGCTTGGCTGGCATGGTTGGTTACGAGCAGTACTTC. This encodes CASSLAGMVGYEQYF.

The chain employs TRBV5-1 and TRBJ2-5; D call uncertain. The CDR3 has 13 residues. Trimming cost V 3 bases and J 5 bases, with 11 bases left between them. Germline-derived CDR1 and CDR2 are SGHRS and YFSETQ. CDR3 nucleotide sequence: TGCGCCAGCAGCTGGGGTAATGTGGAGACCCAGTACTTC. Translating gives CASSWGNVETQYF.